This T cell receptor beta chain was sequenced during a study of T cells after yellow fever vaccination. Study details: Where fractions had low cell numbers, libraries were prepared from them with the SMART-Seq v4 Ultra Low Input RNA kit.

Study-wide results and limits: Post-booster repertoires again held most primary-vaccination clones (about 96% CD4, roughly 90% CD8).

The CDR3 contains 14 residues. With V trimmed by 5 bases and J by 9 bases, 5 bases remained unmatched. Germline CDR1 and CDR2: MNHEY and SMNVEV (reference sequence). The 5'RACE template-switching step produced TCR cDNA and added a universal primer site and UMIs. TCRdb processed the 5' RACE reads anew with MiXCR; each CDR3 protein has one entry. The table has just under 600,000 distinct CDR3 sequences, about 13% seen once. On this clonotype: The antigen is unknown.

The sequencing used PBMCs, collected on the day of the yellow fever booster vaccination. This clonotype was sampled from a man aged 30-40 years who received the YFV17D yellow fever vaccine. This chain uses TRBV27 with TRBJ1-6; 9 bases map to TRBD1. The CDR3 nucleotides are TGTGCCAGCAGTCCGGGGACAGGGTTTTCACCCCTCCACTTT. This codes for CASSPGTGFSPLHF.